These 2 T cell receptor beta chains came from one sample sequenced in a study of blood T cell repertoires in COVID-19. Clones were read by immunoSEQ multiplex PCR, and TCRdb kept only the in-frame ones, dropping some. Here the sample spans 310,000 or so clones, 89% being singletons. Sample: PBMCs or T cells enriched from blood (not recorded which). The source is a woman in her thirties or forties who had recovered from COVID-19.

The CDR3 coding sequence is TGTGCCAGCACCCTAGGGGGGGACACTGAAGCTTTCTTT. Encoded protein: CASTLGGDTEAFF. The rearrangement links TRBV7-8 to TRBJ1-1, with D possibly TRBD1 on 6 matching bases. The CDR3 runs 13 residues. Trimming pared 7 bases from V and 3 bases from J, leaving 12 bases between. Germline CDR1 and CDR2: SGHVS and FQNEAQ.

The chain joins TRBV2 to TRBJ1-5, with 7 bases lining up with TRBD1. Germline assignment: CDR1 SNHLY and CDR2 FYNNEI. This CDR3 has 15 amino acids. J lost 0 bases, V lost 6 bases, and 5 bases had no gene match. The CDR3 DNA reads TGTGCCAGCAGAGAGACAGGGAATAGCAATCAGCCCCAGCATTTT. It is translated as CASRETGNSNQPQHF.